Listed here are 29 T cell receptor beta chains from one sample, sequenced in a study of blood T cell repertoires in COVID-19. Assay: immunoSEQ multiplex PCR; the TCRdb copy retains only in-frame clones and omits some. This table has 300,000 to 450,000 clones, 85% appearing once. The sample consisted of peripheral blood. The receptors come from a woman in her late teens or twenties with acute or convalescent COVID-19.

A few counts support this clone. The chain carries TRBV18 and TRBJ1-2; D ambiguous. Trimming left V 3 bases short and J 0 bases short, with 11 bases between. The germline CDR1 and CDR2 sequences are KGHSH and LQKENI. This CDR3 is built from 15 residues. The DNA for the CDR3 is TGTGCCAGCTCACCTACCGGGGTAGCTAACTATGGCTACACCTTC. Translated: CASSPTGVANYGYTF. Supplemented by reference TRBV18 and TRBJ1-2, the full variable domain reads NAGVMQNPRHLVRRRGQEARLRCSPMKGHSHVYWYRQLPEEGLKFMVYLQKENIIDESGMPKERFSAEFPKEGPSILRIQQVVRGDSAAYFCASSPTGVANYGYTFGSGTRLTVV.

J is TRBJ1-4 and V is TRBV4-1, with 9 bases matching TRBD1. The CDR3 length is 18 residues. CDR1 and CDR2 (germline): MGHRA, YSYEKL. V trimming: 0 bases; J trimming: 5 bases; junction bases outside the gene matches: 10. The CDR3 loop reads CASSQEGPGQGVNEKLFF. The CDR3 nucleotides are TGCGCCAGCAGCCAAGAAGGCCCGGGACAGGGTGTGAATGAAAAACTGTTTTTT.

This clone was counted once. The rearrangement joins TRBV9 to TRBJ2-1; weak D call: TRBD2 (5 bases). CDR1 and CDR2 (germline): SGDLS, YYNGEE. This CDR3 has 14 amino acids. Trimming took off 2 bases at V and 3 bases at J, with 9 bases between the two ends. The CDR3 sequence: CASSVSGFYNEQFF. CDR3 nucleotides: TGTGCCAGCAGCGTCAGCGGCTTCTACAATGAGCAGTTCTTC.

The chain is built from TRBV7-8 and TRBJ2-6, with TRBD1 as a possible D gene (5 bases). V was pared by 3 bases and J by 4 bases, with 16 bases between. Germline CDR1 SGHVS, CDR2 FQNEAQ. The CDR3 is 17 residues long. The CDR3 protein is CASSFGGATWGANVLTF. The CDR3, as DNA: TGTGCCAGCAGCTTCGGTGGGGCGACTTGGGGGGCCAACGTCCTGACTTTC.

This chain uses TRBV12-5 with TRBJ1-1; 9 bases are shared with TRBD1. The CDR3 loop spans 15 amino acids. From germline, CDR1 is LGHNT and CDR2 FRNRAP. V trimming: 0 bases; J trimming: 9 bases; junction bases outside the gene matches: 8. CDR3: CASGLVLGTGMQAFF. In nucleotides, the CDR3 is TGTGCTAGTGGTTTGGTACTTGGGACAGGGATGCAAGCTTTCTTT.

The rearrangement uses TRBV27 and TRBJ2-1, with 8 bases identical to TRBD2. Germline V gene sequence: CDR1 MNHEY, CDR2 SMNVEV (reference sequence). The ends lost 1 base at V and 0 bases at J; junction bases unmatched: 5. The CDR3 covers 17 residues. For the CDR3, the DNA is TGTGCCAGCAGTTTATTTGAGCGGGGGAGCTCCTACAATGAGCAGTTCTTC. It yields the protein CASSLFERGSSYNEQFF.

The rearrangement joins TRBV19 to TRBJ2-5; D remains ambiguous. V shed 5 bases and J shed 2 bases, with 15 bases lying between them. The length of the CDR3 is 15 residues. Germline assignment: CDR1 LNHDA and CDR2 SQIVND (reference sequence). CDR3 DNA sequence: TGTGCCAGTAGTCTCCGCGAGGTTGCGCAAGAGACCCAGTACTTC. This encodes CASSLREVAQETQYF.

V gene TRBV7-9 combines with J gene TRBJ2-7, with TRBD1 matching over 8 bases. V dropped 8 bases and J dropped 0; count of bases not matched to a gene: 9. The CDR3 covers 15 residues. Per germline, CDR1 SEHNR and CDR2 FQNEAQ (reference sequence). For the CDR3, the DNA is TGTGCCAGCGATTCAGGGGGCTATATCTCCTACGAGCAGTACTTC. It is translated as CASDSGGYISYEQYF. The whole variable domain, filled in from reference TRBV7-9 and TRBJ2-7, reads DTGVSQNPRHKITKRGQNVTFRCDPISEHNRLYWYRQTLGQGPEFLTYFQNEAQLEKSRLLSDRFSAERPKGSFSTLEIQRTEQGDSAMYLCASDSGGYISYEQYFGPGTRLTVT.

The V gene is TRBV24-1, the J gene TRBJ2-7, with a weak D call TRBD2 (7 bases). The CDR3 is 18 amino acids. Germline loops: CDR1 KGHDR, CDR2 SFDVKD. V lost 4 bases, J lost 5 bases, and 26 bases lay in between. Written as DNA, the CDR3 is TGTGCCACCAGTGACATTTCCTTCTTAGGGGGGGGTAGAAACGAGCAGTACTTC. Translating gives CATSDISFLGGGRNEQYF.

This sequence joins TRBV28 and TRBJ1-5; D might be TRBD1 (5 bases). V shed 2 bases and J shed 1 base, with 12 bases lying between them. Looked up from germline, CDR1 is MDHEN and CDR2 is SYDVKM. There are 16 residues in the CDR3. The CDR3 coding sequence is TGTGCCAGCAGTTTAGGCTCGGACATAAGCAATCAGCCCCAGCATTTT. Translated, it gives CASSLGSDISNQPQHF.

The chain recombines TRBV24-1 with TRBJ2-2; D remains unclear. The V gene lost 1 base and the J gene lost 1 base, with 9 bases spanning the gap. Germline V gene lookup returns CDR1 KGHDR and CDR2 SFDVKD. The CDR3 totals 16 residues. CDR3 sequence: CATSDLRSGNTGELFF. CDR3 nucleotides: TGTGCCACCAGTGATTTAAGGTCAGGGAACACCGGGGAGCTGTTTTTT.

This sequence joins TRBV9 and TRBJ1-2; D remains ambiguous. The germline CDR1 and CDR2 sequences are SGDLS and YYNGEE. This CDR3 is built from 16 residues. V gave up 0 bases and J gave up 4 bases, with 16 bases separating them. In DNA form, the CDR3 reads TGTGCCAGCAGCGTAGCTAGGTGGGGAGGGCCCTATGGCTACACCTTC. Translating gives CASSVARWGGPYGYTF. The full variable domain, rest sourced from reference TRBV9 and TRBJ1-2, is DSGVTQTPKHLITATGQRVTLRCSPRSGDLSVYWYQQSLDQGLQFLIQYYNGEERAKGNILERFSAQQFPDLHSELNLSSLELGDSALYFCASSVARWGGPYGYTFGSGTRLTVV.

The chain links TRBV7-2 to TRBJ1-2, with D maybe TRBD1 (5 bases). V gave up 5 bases and J gave up 8 bases, with 21 bases separating them. The CDR3 contains 15 residues. Germline V gene sequence: CDR1 SGHTA, CDR2 FQGNSA. CDR3 in amino acids: CASSPLRRGSKGYTF. Written as DNA, the CDR3 is TGTGCCAGCAGCCCTCTAAGGAGGGGAAGTAAGGGCTACACCTTC.

The J gene is TRBJ1-6, the V gene TRBV9; unclear D gene. The CDR3 runs to 12 residues. V dropped 4 bases and J dropped 8 bases, with 7 bases sitting between them. Germline CDR1 is SGDLS and CDR2 is YYNGEE. CDR3 residues: CASSTGYSPLHF. In DNA form, the CDR3 reads TGTGCCAGCAGCACCGGTTATTCACCCCTCCACTTT.

This clone was counted only a few times. The V gene is TRBV2, the J gene TRBJ1-5; weak D call: TRBD1 (5 bases). Germline loops: CDR1 SNHLY, CDR2 FYNNEI. The CDR3 runs 14 residues. V lost 4 bases, J lost 4 bases, and 11 bases lay in between. CDR3 protein: CASSVAGGNQPQHF. In nucleotides, the CDR3 is TGTGCCAGCAGTGTCGCGGGGGGTAATCAGCCCCAGCATTTT.

The chain uses TRBV7-9 and TRBJ1-5; D is unresolved. CDR1 is SEHNR and CDR2 is FQNEAQ in the germline V gene (reference sequence). This CDR3 has 18 amino acids. Trimming removed 5 bases at V and 0 bases at J, with 20 bases between. The CDR3 is CASSEDRIPGNSNQPQHF. The CDR3 coding sequence is TGTGCCAGCAGCGAAGATCGGATTCCGGGAAATAGCAATCAGCCCCAGCATTTT.

This chain joins TRBV18 and TRBJ2-3, with 7 bases that match TRBD1. Germline trimming cut 2 bases from V and 0 bases from J; bases unmatched to any gene: 5. Per germline, CDR1 KGHSH and CDR2 LQKENI. This CDR3 contains 16 residues. In nucleotides, the CDR3 is TGTGCCAGCTCACCAGGACAGGTGACTAGCACAGATACGCAGTATTTT. This gives the protein CASSPGQVTSTDTQYF.

The chain joins TRBV10-3 to TRBJ2-7, with D possibly matching TRBD2 (6 bases). The CDR3 has 15 amino acids. Trimming pared 6 bases from V and 4 bases from J, leaving 19 bases between. Germline CDR1 ENHRY, CDR2 SYGVKD. CDR3 bases: TGTGCCATCAGAGAACTAGACGGGGGTGGTTACGAGCAGTACTTC. Translated: CAIRELDGGGYEQYF.

This clone was counted once. This chain uses TRBV23-1 with TRBJ1-5, with TRBD1 matching over 11 bases. TRBV23-1 is an ORF; its function is uncertain. J gave up 5 bases and V 2 bases, and 11 bases lay outside the gene matches. This CDR3 is built from 18 residues. The CDR3 is CASSQTTGTGGFDQPQHF. The CDR3 coding sequence is TGCGCCAGCAGTCAAACGACCGGGACAGGGGGTTTCGATCAGCCCCAGCATTTT.

This clone has just a few counts. The chain carries TRBV10-3 and TRBJ1-2; 9 nucleotides match TRBD1. The CDR3 spans 14 residues. Germline assignment: CDR1 ENHRY and CDR2 SYGVKD. The J segment lost 7 bases and the V segment lost 4 bases, leaving 7 bases of the junction unmatched. The CDR3 DNA is TGTGCCATCAGTGCCGGGACAGGGCCTCCTGGCTACACCTTC. Translated, it gives CAISAGTGPPGYTF.

The gene calls are TRBV7-7 and TRBJ2-1, with TRBD2 matching 9 bases. V was pared by 1 base and J by 7 bases, with 8 bases of the junction left unmatched. This CDR3 has 16 residues. Germline values: CDR1 SSHAT, CDR2 FNYEAQ (reference sequence). The CDR3 DNA reads TGTGCCAGCAGCTTAGTATCGGCGGGAGGGTTTAATGAGCAGTTCTTC. Residues: CASSLVSAGGFNEQFF. Using reference TRBV7-7 and TRBJ2-1 for the parts outside the CDR3, the full variable domain is GAGVSQSPRYKVTKRGQDVTLRCDPISSHATLYWYQQALGQGPEFLTYFNYEAQPDKSGLPSDRFSAERPEGSISTLTIQRTEQRDSAMYRCASSLVSAGGFNEQFFGPGTRLTVL.

The chain joins TRBV19 to TRBJ2-2; 8 nucleotides match TRBD1. Germline CDR1 is LNHDA and CDR2 is SQIVND (reference sequence). Unmatched junction bases numbered 13, after V lost 5 bases and J lost 5 bases. This CDR3 spans 17 amino acids. CDR3 loop: CASSSDGGTGDTGELFF. CDR3 bases: TGTGCCAGTAGTTCCGACGGAGGGACAGGTGATACCGGGGAGCTGTTTTTT.

This sequence joins TRBV3-1 (or the pseudogene TRBV3-2) and TRBJ2-3; tentative D call: TRBD1 (5 bases). Per the germline V gene, CDR1 is LGHDT and CDR2 is YNNKEL (reference sequence). Trimming left V 2 bases short and J 10 bases short, with 10 bases between. This CDR3 spans 12 amino acids. CDR3 sequence reads: CASSQSGRAQYF. The CDR3 DNA reads as TGTGCCAGCAGCCAAAGTGGCAGGGCGCAGTATTTT.

The V call is TRBV5-5, the J call TRBJ2-7; 9 nucleotides match TRBD1. Germline-derived CDR1 and CDR2 are SGHKS and YYEKEE (reference sequence). V was clipped by 2 bases and J by 4 bases; unmatched bases: 13. The CDR3 runs 17 residues. CDR3: CASSFGPSGQGPYEQYF. The CDR3 region has the DNA TGTGCCAGCAGCTTTGGGCCCTCGGGACAGGGTCCTTACGAGCAGTACTTC.

The gene calls are TRBV10-3 and TRBJ1-1, with a weak D call TRBD1 (6 bases). V lost 2 bases and J lost 4, with 11 bases in between. Looked up from germline, CDR1 is ENHRY and CDR2 is SYGVKD. The CDR3 is made up of 14 amino acids. CDR3 loop: CAISEALRGTEAFF. CDR3 nucleotides: TGTGCCATCAGTGAGGCGCTCAGGGGCACTGAAGCTTTCTTT.

The chain links TRBV4-2 to TRBJ1-2, with a tentative D call TRBD1 (5 bases). The CDR3 loop spans 14 amino acids. Trimming stripped 4 bases from V and 3 bases from J, with 12 bases between. Germline V gene sequence: CDR1 LGHNA, CDR2 YNFKEQ. This CDR3 reads CASSPGAGDYGYTF. DNA of the CDR3: TGTGCCAGCAGCCCCGGGGCGGGAGACTATGGCTACACCTTC.

J is TRBJ1-3 and V is TRBV30; TRBD1 agrees at 7 bases. V shed 0 bases, J shed 7 bases, and the junction held 3 bases outside the gene matches. CDR3 length: 13 residues. Germline V gives CDR1 GTSNPN, CDR2 SVGIG (reference sequence). Written as DNA, the CDR3 is TGTGCCTGGAGTGTGGAGGGGGCGAACACCATATATTTT. It codes for CAWSVEGANTIYF.

The gene calls are TRBV12-5 and TRBJ2-5; 7 positions agree with TRBD2. V was clipped by 3 bases and J by 5 bases; unmatched bases: 6. The germline V gene has CDR1 LGHNT and CDR2 FRNRAP. The CDR3 totals 14 residues. The DNA for the CDR3 is TGTGCTAGTGGTTTAGGCGGGAGAGGCGAGACCCAGTACTTC. Protein: CASGLGGRGETQYF.

The table lists this clone with a count of one. The chain employs TRBV9 and TRBJ1-3; D may be TRBD1 (6 bases). In germline, CDR1 is SGDLS, CDR2 YYNGEE. V lost 4 bases to trimming and J lost 0 bases, with 14 bases between them. The CDR3 is made up of 16 amino acids. This CDR3 reads CASSPRQVSSGNTIYF. CDR3 sequence (DNA): TGTGCCAGCAGCCCACGACAGGTCAGCTCTGGAAACACCATATATTTT.